Sequencing of this TCR beta chain was carried out in a study of tumour-infiltrating T cells in Burkitt lymphoma. Overall study context: The Burkitt lymphoma cohort spanned all epidemiological subtypes. Repertoire clonality predicted overall and progression-free survival. Overall study findings and caveats: Many Burkitt lymphoma patients shared several public clonotypes.

The CDR3 length is 12 residues. Deletions cut 1 base from V and 5 bases from J, with 4 bases between. Germline V gene data show CDR1 as SGHAT and CDR2 as FQNNGV. Clones were read by immunoSEQ multiplex PCR, and TCRdb kept only the in-frame ones, dropping some. The table has tens of thousands of clones, approximately 31% seen once. On this clone: No antigen is known for it. The identical CDR3 is also encoded by other nucleotide sequences in the sample.

Sequencing was done on a sample of tumor tissue. The sequence derives from a human donor with Burkitt lymphoma. The chain employs TRBV11-2 and TRBJ2-3; D ambiguous. The CDR3 region is CASSLAEDTQYF. CDR3 in DNA: TGTGCCAGCAGCTTAGCCGAAGATACGCAGTATTTT. Filled out from reference TRBV11-2 and TRBJ2-3, the complete variable domain reads EAGVAQSPRYKIIEKRQSVAFWCNPISGHATLYWYQQILGQGPKLLIQFQNNGVVDDSQLPKDRFSAERLKGVDSTLKIQPAKLEDSAVYLCASSLAEDTQYFGPGTRLTVL.